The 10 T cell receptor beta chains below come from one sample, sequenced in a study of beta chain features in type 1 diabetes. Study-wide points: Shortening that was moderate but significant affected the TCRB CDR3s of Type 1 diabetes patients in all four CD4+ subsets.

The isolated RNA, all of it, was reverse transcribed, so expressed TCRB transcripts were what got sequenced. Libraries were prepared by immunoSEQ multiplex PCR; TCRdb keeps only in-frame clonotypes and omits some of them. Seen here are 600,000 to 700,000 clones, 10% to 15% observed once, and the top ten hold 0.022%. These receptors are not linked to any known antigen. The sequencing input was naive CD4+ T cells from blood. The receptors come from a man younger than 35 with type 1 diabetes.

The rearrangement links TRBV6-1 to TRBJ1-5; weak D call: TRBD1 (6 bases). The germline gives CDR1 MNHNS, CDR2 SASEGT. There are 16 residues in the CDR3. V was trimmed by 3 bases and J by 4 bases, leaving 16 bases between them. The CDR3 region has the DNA TGTGCCAGCAGTGACCTAGCCAGGGGAGGGAATCAGCCCCAGCATTTT. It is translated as CASSDLARGGNQPQHF.

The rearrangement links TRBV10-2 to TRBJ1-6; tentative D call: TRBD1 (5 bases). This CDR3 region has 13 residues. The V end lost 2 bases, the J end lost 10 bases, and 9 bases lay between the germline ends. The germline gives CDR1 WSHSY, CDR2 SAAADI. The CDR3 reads CASSEDSRSPLHF. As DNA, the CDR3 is TGCGCCAGCAGTGAGGACAGTAGGTCACCCCTCCACTTT.

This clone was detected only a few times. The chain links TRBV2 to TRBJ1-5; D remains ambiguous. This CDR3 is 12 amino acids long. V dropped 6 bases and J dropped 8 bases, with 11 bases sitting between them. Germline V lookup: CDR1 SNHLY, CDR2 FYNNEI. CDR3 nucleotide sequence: TGTGCCAGCAGCGGTCAGGCAGAGCCCCAGCATTTT. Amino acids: CASSGQAEPQHF.

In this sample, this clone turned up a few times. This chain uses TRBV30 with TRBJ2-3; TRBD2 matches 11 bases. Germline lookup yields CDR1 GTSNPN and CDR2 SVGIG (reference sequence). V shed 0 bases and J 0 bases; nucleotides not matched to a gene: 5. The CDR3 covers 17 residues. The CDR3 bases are TGTGCCTGGAGTGTACGTCGGACTAGCGGGAGCACAGATACGCAGTATTTT. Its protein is CAWSVRRTSGSTDTQYF.

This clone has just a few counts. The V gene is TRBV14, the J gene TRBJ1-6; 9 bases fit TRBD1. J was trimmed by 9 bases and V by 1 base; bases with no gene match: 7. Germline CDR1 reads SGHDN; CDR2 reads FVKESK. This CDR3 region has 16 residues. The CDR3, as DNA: TGTGCCAGCAGCCAAGGGACAGGGGTCCAGGGTTCACCCCTCCACTTT. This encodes CASSQGTGVQGSPLHF.

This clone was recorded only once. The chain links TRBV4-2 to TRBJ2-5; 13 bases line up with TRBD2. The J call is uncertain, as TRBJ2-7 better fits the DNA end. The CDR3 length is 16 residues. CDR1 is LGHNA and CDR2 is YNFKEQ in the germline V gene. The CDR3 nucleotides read TGTGCCAGCAGCCAAGAGGGACTAGCGGGGCCCTACGAGCAGTACTTC. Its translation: CASSQEGLAGPYEQYF.

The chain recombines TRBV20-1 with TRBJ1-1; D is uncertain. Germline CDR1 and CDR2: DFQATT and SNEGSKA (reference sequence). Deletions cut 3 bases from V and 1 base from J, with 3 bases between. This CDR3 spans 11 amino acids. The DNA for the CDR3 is TGCAGTGCTAGCTGGAACACTGAAGCTTTCTTT. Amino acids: CSASWNTEAFF.

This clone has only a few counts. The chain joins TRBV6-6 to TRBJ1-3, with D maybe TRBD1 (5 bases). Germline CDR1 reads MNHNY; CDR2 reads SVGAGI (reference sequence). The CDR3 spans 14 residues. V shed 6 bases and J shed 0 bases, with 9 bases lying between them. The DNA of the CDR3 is TGTGCCAGCAGCCCGACAGTCTCTGGAAACACCATATATTTT. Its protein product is CASSPTVSGNTIYF.

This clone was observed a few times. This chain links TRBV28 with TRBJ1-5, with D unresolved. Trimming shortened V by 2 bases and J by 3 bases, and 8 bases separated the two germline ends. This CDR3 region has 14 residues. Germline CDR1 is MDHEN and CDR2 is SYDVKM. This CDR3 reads CASSLDTDNQPQHF. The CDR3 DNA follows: TGTGCCAGCAGTTTAGATACAGACAATCAGCCCCAGCATTTT.

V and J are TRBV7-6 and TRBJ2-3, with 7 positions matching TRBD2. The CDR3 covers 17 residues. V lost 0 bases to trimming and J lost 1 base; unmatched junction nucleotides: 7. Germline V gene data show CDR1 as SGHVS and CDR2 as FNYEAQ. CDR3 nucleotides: TGTGCCAGCAGCTTAGCGTGGCGGGGGTCTGGCACAGATACGCAGTATTTT. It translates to CASSLAWRGSGTDTQYF.